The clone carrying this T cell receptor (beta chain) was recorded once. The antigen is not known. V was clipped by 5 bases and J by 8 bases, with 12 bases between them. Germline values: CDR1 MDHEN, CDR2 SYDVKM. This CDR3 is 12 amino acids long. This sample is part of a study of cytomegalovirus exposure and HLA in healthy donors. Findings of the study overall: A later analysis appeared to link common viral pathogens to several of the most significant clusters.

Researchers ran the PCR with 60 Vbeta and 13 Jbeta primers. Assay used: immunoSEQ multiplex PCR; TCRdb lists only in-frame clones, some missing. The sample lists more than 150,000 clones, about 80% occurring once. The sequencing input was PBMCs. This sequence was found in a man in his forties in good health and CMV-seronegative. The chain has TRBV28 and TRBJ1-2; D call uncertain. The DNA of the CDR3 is TGTGCCAGCAGTCTCGGGGAGAGGGGCTACACCTTC. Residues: CASSLGERGYTF.